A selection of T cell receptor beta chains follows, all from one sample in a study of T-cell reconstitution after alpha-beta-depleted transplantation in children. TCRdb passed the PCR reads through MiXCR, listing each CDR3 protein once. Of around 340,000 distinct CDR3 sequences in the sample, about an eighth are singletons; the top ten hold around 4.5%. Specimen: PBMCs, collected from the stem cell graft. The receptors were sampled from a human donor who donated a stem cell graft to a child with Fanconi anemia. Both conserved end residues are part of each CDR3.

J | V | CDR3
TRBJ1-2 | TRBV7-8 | CASSLALRGNYGYTF
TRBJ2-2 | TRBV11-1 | CARPGAANTGELFF
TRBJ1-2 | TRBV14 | CASSPRNYGYTF
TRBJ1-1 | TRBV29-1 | CSVDRLGGTEAFF
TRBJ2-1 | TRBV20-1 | CCARTGTPAYNEQFF
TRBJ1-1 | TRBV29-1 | CSAGQGLFTEAFF
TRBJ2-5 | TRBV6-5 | CASMEGQTQYF
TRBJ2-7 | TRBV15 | CATSRGGASYEQYF
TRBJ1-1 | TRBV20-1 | CSASRPGGTEAFF
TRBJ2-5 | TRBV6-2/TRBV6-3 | CASSRHTEETQYF
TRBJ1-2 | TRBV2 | CASKIYYGYTF
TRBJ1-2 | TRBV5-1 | CASSSTSHYGYTF
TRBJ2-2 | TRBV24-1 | CATSDPGAGELFF
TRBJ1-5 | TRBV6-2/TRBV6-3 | CASREQGAQPQHF
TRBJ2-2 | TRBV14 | CASSQVLAGSGELFF
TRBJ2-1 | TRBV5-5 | CASSFGRTNYNEQFF